These 2 T cell receptor beta chains were all obtained from the same sample, sequenced in a study of blood T cell repertoires in COVID-19. Here immunoSEQ multiplex PCR was the method, and the copy in TCRdb shows in-frame clones only, minus some. The table records 140,000 or so clones, approximately 84% of them present only once. Material: peripheral blood. Receptors were obtained from a woman aged 60-75 years with acute or convalescent COVID-19.

This clone was seen only a few times. The chain links TRBV19 to TRBJ2-6; D unclear. Germline loops: CDR1 LNHDA, CDR2 SQIVND (reference sequence). V lost 3 bases and J 13 bases, leaving 25 bases between the germline ends. The CDR3 extends over 17 amino acids. The CDR3 region has the DNA TGTGCCAGTAGTATTTGGGCAGCCAACCTCCCAGGAAGTGTCCTGACTTTC. Its protein is CASSIWAANLPGSVLTF.

This clone was seen more than once but under ten times. The J gene is TRBJ2-7, the V gene TRBV25-1; the match to TRBD2 covers 10 bases. The CDR3 has 17 amino acids. Germline V gives CDR1 MGHDK, CDR2 SYGVNS. V dropped 3 bases and J dropped 3; count of bases not matched to a gene: 11. CDR3 protein: CASSDLDSGRAFYEQYF. The CDR3 DNA is TGTGCCAGCAGTGACCTAGACAGCGGGAGGGCCTTCTACGAGCAGTACTTC.